The present entry profiles one T cell receptor beta chain with its context. Germline-derived CDR1 and CDR2 are SGHRS and YFSETQ. The CDR3 spans 17 residues. Trimming removed 4 bases from V and 4 bases from J, with 23 bases in between. The assay used deep level. Libraries were prepared by immunoSEQ multiplex PCR; TCRdb keeps only in-frame clonotypes and omits some of them. The sample holds approximately 510,000 clones, about four fifths seen once. This entry comes from a study of shared clonotypes between healthy human individuals. Material for sequencing was PBMCs. The rearrangement uses TRBV5-1 and TRBJ2-5; the D call may be TRBD1 or TRBD2 (6 bases each). This receptor was taken from a woman in her 40s in good health. Some clones in this sample may be carry-over from other donors' samples. The chain's CDR3 is CASSKGTPQGGGETQYF. CDR3 bases: TGCGCCAGCAGCAAAGGAACACCACAGGGAGGTGGAGAGACCCAGTACTTC.